A selection of T cell receptor beta chains follows, all from one sample in a study of blood T cell repertoires in COVID-19. Produced via immunoSEQ multiplex PCR; TCRdb's table is partial and in-frame only. The data hold 100,000 to 150,000 clones, with approximately 89% observed a single time. Sequencing was performed on peripheral blood. All receptors come from a woman aged 55-69 years with acute or convalescent COVID-19. The CDR3 runs from the conserved cysteine through the conserved F or W. A D gene is named only where the DNA matches it firmly. Rows give clone size only sometimes, using once, few, many, or a class for an expanded clone.

d_gene | abundance | j_gene | v_gene | CDR3aa | CDR3nt
NA | NA | TRBJ1-2 | TRBV19 | CASRTPGPRYGYTF | TGTGCCAGTAGGACCCCAGGGCCCCGCTATGGCTACACCTTC
TRBD2 | NA | TRBJ2-1 | TRBV6-6 | CASRPPLAGGSNEQFF | TGTGCCAGCAGGCCTCCTCTAGCGGGAGGGTCTAATGAGCAGTTCTTC
NA | medium-sized | TRBJ2-7 | TRBV19 | CASSPTSGAGYEQYF | TGTGCCAGTAGTCCCACCTCAGGGGCCGGCTACGAGCAGTACTTC
NA | NA | TRBJ1-6 | TRBV3-1/TRBV3-2 | CASSQMGSFDSPLHF | TGTGCCAGCAGCCAGATGGGCAGTTTCGATTCACCCCTCCACTTT
TRBD1 | NA | TRBJ1-4 | TRBV3-1/TRBV3-2 | CASSQGRTGGEKLFF | TGTGCCAGCAGCCAAGGTCGAACAGGGGGTGAAAAACTGTTTTTT
NA | NA | TRBJ1-2 | TRBV6-2/TRBV6-3 | CASSYDGGRNYGYTF | TGTGCCAGCAGTTACGATGGGGGCAGAAACTATGGCTACACCTTC
TRBD1 | NA | TRBJ1-1 | TRBV2 | CASSEEGANTEAFF | TGTGCCAGCAGTGAAGAGGGGGCGAACACTGAAGCTTTCTTT
NA | NA | TRBJ2-1 | TRBV11-2 | CASSLDRLAQLF | TGTGCCAGCAGCTTAGATCGGCTAGCTCAGCTCTTC
TRBD2 | NA | TRBJ2-2 | TRBV9 | CASSATGLAGTGELFF | TGTGCCAGCAGCGCGACTGGACTAGCGGGCACCGGGGAGCTGTTTTTT
NA | NA | TRBJ2-1 | TRBV7-2 | CASSPGLASNEQFF | TGTGCCAGCAGTCCGGGACTGGCTTCCAATGAGCAGTTCTTC
NA | NA | TRBJ1-4 | TRBV27 | CASSPSWVQSGEKLFF | TGTGCCAGCAGTCCCTCTTGGGTCCAAAGCGGGGAAAAACTGTTTTTT
TRBD1 | NA | TRBJ2-2 | TRBV18 | CASSPVTGGTGELFF | TGTGCCAGCTCACCAGTGACAGGGGGAACCGGGGAGCTGTTTTTT
NA | NA | TRBJ1-5 | TRBV19 | CASKARGNRQPQHF | TGTGCCAGTAAAGCCAGGGGAAATCGGCAGCCCCAGCATTTT
TRBD2 | NA | TRBJ2-5 | TRBV5-1 | CASSFGGGIETQYF | TGCGCCAGCAGCTTCGGGGGGGGCATCGAGACCCAGTACTTC
NA | NA | TRBJ1-4 | TRBV24-1 | CATSGGVGEKLFF | TGTGCCACCAGTGGAGGAGTCGGGGAAAAACTGTTTTTT
TRBD2 | NA | TRBJ2-1 | TRBV20-1 | CSASKAGGTNEQFF | TGCAGTGCTAGTAAAGCGGGAGGAACTAATGAGCAGTTCTTC
TRBD1 | NA | TRBJ1-2 | TRBV3-1/TRBV3-2 | CASSQEWAGGNYGYTF | TGTGCCAGCAGCCAAGAATGGGCAGGGGGCAACTATGGCTACACCTTC
NA | once | TRBJ1-5 | TRBV2 | CASSPQRGSNQPQHF | TGTGCCAGCAGTCCTCAAAGGGGGAGCAATCAGCCCCAGCATTTT